The clone carrying this T cell receptor beta chain was seen a handful of times. The data belong to a study of neoadjuvant anti-PD-1 for oral cavity cancer. TCRdb keeps only in-frame clones here, not all; method: immunoSEQ multiplex PCR. The data show about 6,700 clones, around 50% seen once. The ends were cut back, 0 bases at V and 3 bases at J, with 11 bases in the middle. The V gene's germline CDR1 is MNHNY and CDR2 SVGAGI (reference sequence). CDR3 size: 15 residues. Patients had HPV-negative, locally advanced oral cavity squamous cell carcinoma. The material sequenced was tumor tissue, taken before nivolumab (anti-PD-1) treatment. The origin of this receptor is a person aged 35 to 85 with oral cavity squamous cell carcinoma. The chain uses TRBV6-6 and TRBJ1-2; perhaps TRBD1 as D (5 bases). CDR3 bases: TGTGCCAGCAGTTACTCGAGCAGGGCGGACTATGGCTACACCTTC. This translates into CASSYSSRADYGYTF.